This T cell receptor (beta chain) was obtained from a study of shared clonotypes between healthy human individuals. Study-level points and caveats: Only blood was sampled, and tissue TCR repertoires likely differ from blood ones. Naive subsets, compared against memory subsets, generally had larger estimated richness values. Clonotype sharing across four donors was observed for around 4.8% of naive CD4 clonotypes. The study found lower generation probabilities in non-shared clonotypes than in those shared by all four donors.

Here immunoSEQ multiplex PCR was the method, and the copy in TCRdb shows in-frame clones only, minus some. The table shows about 2.3 million clones, with 80% to 95% occurring only once. The CDR3 loop spans 14 amino acids. V was clipped by 9 bases and J by 0 bases, with 13 bases between them. From germline, CDR1 is MDHEN and CDR2 SYDVKM. Regarding this clone: The antigen remains undetermined.

This TCR was sampled from a man aged 18 to 30 in good health. Some clones in this sample may be carry-over from other donors' samples. Material for sequencing was naive CD4+ T cells from PBMCs. Regarding subset: CD45RA+ positively selected. The genes are TRBV28 and TRBJ2-3; unclear D gene. The CDR3 loop reads CASLDGSSTDTQYF. CDR3 nucleotide sequence: TGTGCCAGTCTTGACGGGTCTAGCACAGATACGCAGTATTTT.